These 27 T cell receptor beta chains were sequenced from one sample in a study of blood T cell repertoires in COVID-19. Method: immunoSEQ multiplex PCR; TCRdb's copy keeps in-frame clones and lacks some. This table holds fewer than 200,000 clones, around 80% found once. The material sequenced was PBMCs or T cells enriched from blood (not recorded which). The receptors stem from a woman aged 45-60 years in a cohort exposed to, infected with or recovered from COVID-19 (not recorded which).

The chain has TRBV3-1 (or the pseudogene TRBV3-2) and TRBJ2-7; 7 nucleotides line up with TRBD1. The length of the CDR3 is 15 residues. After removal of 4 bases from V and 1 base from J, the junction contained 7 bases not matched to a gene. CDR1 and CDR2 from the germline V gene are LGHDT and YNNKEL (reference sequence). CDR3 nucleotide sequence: TGTGCCAGCAGCCTTCGACAGGGTGAATCCTACGAGCAGTACTTC. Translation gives CASSLRQGESYEQYF.

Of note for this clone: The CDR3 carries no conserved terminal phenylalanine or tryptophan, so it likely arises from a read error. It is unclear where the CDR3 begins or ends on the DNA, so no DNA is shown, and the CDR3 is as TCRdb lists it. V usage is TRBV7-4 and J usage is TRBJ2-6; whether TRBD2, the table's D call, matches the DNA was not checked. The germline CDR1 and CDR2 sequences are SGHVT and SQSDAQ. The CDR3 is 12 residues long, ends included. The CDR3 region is CASSIGASAHKV.

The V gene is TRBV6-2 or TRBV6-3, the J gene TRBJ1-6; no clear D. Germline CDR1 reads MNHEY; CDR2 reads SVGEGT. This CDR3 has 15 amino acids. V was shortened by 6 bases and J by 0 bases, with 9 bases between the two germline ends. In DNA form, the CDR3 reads TGTGCCAGCAGCTCCGGTAGCTCCTATAATTCACCCCTCCACTTT. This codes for CASSSGSSYNSPLHF.

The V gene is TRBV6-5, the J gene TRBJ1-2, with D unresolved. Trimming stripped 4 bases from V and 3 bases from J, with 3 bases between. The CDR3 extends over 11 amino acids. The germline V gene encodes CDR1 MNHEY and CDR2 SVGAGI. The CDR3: CASSSYYGYTF. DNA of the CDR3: TGTGCCAGCAGTTCATACTATGGCTACACCTTC.

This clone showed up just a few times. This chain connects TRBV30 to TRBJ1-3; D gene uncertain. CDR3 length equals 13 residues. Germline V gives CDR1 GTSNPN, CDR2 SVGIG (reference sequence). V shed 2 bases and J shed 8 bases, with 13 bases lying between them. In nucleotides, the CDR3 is TGTGCCTGGAGTCTCTCCCTGGAGGACACCATATATTTT. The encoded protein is CAWSLSLEDTIYF.

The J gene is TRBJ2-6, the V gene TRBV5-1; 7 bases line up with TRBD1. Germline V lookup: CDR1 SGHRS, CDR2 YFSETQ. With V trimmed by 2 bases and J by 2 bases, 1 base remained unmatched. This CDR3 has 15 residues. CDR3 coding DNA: TGCGCCAGCAGCTTCGACAGGGCTGGGGCCAACGTCCTGACTTTC. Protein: CASSFDRAGANVLTF.

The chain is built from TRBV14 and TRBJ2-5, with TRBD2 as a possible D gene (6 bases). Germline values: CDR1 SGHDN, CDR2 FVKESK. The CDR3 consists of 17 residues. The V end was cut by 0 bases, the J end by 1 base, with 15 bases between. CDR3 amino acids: CASSQDLAGGSQETQYF. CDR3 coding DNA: TGTGCCAGCAGCCAAGATCTCGCCGGGGGTAGCCAAGAGACCCAGTACTTC.

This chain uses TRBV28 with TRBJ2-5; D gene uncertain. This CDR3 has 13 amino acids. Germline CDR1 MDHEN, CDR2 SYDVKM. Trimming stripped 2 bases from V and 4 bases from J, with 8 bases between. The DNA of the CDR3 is TGTGCCAGCAGTTTAATCCGGAGAGAGACCCAGTACTTC. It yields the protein CASSLIRRETQYF.

The CDR3 coding sequence is TGTGCCAGCAGCTTTACTGCCAATCAGCCCCAGCATTTT. Residues: CASSFTANQPQHF. This chain joins TRBV7-9 and TRBJ1-5; D call uncertain. CDR3 length: 13 amino acids. The V end was cut by 3 bases, the J end by 3 bases, with 6 bases between. CDR1 is SEHNR, CDR2 FQNEAQ, per germline (reference sequence).

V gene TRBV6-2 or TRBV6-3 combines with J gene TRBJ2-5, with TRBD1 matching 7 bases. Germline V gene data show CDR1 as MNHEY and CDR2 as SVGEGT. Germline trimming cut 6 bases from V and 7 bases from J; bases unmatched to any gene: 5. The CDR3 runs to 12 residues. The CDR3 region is CASSFNRGTQYF. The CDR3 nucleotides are TGTGCCAGCAGCTTCAACAGGGGGACCCAGTACTTC.

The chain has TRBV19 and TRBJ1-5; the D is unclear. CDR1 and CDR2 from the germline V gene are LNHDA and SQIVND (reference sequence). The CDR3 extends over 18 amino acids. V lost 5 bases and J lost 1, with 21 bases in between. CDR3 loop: CASSQSVWHPGSNQPQHF. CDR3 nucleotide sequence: TGTGCCAGTAGTCAATCGGTGTGGCACCCGGGGAGCAATCAGCCCCAGCATTTT.

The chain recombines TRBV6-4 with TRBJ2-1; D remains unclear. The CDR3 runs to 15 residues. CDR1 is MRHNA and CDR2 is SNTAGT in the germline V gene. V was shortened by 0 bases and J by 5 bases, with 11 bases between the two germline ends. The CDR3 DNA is TGTGCCAGCAGTGACTCGTGGCCACCTGACAATGAGCAGTTCTTC. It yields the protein CASSDSWPPDNEQFF.

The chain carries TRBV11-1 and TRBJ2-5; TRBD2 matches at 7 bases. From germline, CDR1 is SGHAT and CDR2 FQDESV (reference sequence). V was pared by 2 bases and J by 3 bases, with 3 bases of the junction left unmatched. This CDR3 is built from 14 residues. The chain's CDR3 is CASSLSLAEETQYF. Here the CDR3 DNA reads TGTGCCAGCAGCTTATCCCTAGCGGAAGAGACCCAGTACTTC.

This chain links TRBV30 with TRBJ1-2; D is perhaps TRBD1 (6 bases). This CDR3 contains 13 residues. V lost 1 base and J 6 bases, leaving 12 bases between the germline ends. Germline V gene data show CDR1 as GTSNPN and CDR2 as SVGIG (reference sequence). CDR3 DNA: TGTGCCTGGAGTGCAAACAGGGACAATGGCTACACCTTC. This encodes CAWSANRDNGYTF.

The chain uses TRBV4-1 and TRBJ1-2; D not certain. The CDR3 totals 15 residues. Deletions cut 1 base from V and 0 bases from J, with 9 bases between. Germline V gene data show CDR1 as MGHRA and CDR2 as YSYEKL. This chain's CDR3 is CASSQVPSPNYGYTF. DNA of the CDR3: TGCGCCAGCAGCCAAGTTCCCTCTCCTAACTATGGCTACACCTTC.

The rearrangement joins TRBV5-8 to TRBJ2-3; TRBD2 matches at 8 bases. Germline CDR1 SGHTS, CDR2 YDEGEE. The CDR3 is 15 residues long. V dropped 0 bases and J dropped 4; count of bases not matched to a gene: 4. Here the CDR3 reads CASSLGAGDSDTQYF. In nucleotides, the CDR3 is TGTGCCAGCAGCTTGGGAGCGGGGGATTCAGATACGCAGTATTTT.

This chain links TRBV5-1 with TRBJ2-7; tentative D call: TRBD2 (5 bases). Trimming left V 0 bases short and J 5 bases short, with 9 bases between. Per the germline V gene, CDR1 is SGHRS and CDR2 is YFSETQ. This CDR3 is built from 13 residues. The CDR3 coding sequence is TGCGCCAGCAGCTTGGTCGGGGAACACGAGCAGTACTTC. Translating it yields CASSLVGEHEQYF.

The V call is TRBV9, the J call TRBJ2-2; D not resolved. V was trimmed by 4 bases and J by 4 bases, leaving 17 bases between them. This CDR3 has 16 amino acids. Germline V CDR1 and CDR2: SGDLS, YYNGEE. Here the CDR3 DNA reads TGTGCCAGCAGCCCGCCTTTTTCACGCGGCACCGGGGAGCTGTTTTTT. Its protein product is CASSPPFSRGTGELFF.

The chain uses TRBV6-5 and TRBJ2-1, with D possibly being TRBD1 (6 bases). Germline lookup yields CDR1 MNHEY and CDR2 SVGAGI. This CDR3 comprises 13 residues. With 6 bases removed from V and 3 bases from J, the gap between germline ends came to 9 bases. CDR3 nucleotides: TGTGCCAGCAGCCCACAGGGCTACAATGAGCAGTTCTTC. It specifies CASSPQGYNEQFF.

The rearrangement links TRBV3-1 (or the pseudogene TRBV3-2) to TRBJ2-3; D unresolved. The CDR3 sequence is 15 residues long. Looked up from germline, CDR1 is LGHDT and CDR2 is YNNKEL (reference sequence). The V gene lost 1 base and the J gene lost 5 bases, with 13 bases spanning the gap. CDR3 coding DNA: TGTGCCAGCAGCCAAGCAGGTATGGATCAAGATACGCAGTATTTT. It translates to CASSQAGMDQDTQYF.

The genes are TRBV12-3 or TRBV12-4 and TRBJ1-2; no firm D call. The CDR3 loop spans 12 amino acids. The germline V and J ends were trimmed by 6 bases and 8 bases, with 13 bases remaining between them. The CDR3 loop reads CASRREVGGYTF. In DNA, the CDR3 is TGTGCCAGCAGAAGGGAGGTTGGGGGCTACACCTTC.

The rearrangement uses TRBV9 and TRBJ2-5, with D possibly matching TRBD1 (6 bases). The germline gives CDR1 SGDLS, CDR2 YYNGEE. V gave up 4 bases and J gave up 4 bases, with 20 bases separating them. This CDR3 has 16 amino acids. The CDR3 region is CASSPKQTGLGETQYF. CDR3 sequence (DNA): TGTGCCAGCAGCCCTAAACAGACAGGTTTGGGAGAGACCCAGTACTTC.

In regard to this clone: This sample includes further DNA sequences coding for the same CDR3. CDR3 protein: CATSDGLSSYNEQFF. The CDR3 DNA follows: TGTGCCACCAGTGATGGACTCAGCTCCTACAATGAGCAGTTCTTC. This chain connects TRBV24-1 to TRBJ2-1; a weak D match, TRBD2 (5 bases). Trimming took 3 bases from V and 0 from J, leaving 8 bases between them. This CDR3 has 15 amino acids. CDR1 and CDR2 from the germline V gene are KGHDR and SFDVKD.

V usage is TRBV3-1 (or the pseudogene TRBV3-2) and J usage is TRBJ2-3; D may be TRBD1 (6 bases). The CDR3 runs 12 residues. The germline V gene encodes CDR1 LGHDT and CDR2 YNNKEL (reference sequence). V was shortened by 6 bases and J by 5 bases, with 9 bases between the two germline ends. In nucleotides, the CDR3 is TGTGCCAGCAGGGGGGCTAAAGATACGCAGTATTTT. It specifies CASRGAKDTQYF.

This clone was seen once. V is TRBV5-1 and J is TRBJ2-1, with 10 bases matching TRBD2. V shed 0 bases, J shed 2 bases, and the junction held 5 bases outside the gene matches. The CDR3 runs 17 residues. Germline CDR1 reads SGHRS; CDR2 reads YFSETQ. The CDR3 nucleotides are TGCGCCAGCAGCTTGGATCCGGGACTAGCGACCTACAATGAGCAGTTCTTC. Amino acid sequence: CASSLDPGLATYNEQFF.

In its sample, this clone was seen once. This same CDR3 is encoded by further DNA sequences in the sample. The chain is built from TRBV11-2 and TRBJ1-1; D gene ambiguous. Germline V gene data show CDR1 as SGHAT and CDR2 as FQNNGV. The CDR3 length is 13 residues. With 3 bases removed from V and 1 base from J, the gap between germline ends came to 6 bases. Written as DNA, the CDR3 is TGTGCCAGCAGCTTCAACAGGAACACTGAAGCTTTCTTT. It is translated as CASSFNRNTEAFF.

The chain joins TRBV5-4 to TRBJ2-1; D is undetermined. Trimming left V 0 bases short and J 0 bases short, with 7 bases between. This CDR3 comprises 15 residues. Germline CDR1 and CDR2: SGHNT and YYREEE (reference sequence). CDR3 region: CASSLDGSSYNEQFF. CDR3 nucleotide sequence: TGTGCCAGCAGCTTGGACGGTAGCTCCTACAATGAGCAGTTCTTC.